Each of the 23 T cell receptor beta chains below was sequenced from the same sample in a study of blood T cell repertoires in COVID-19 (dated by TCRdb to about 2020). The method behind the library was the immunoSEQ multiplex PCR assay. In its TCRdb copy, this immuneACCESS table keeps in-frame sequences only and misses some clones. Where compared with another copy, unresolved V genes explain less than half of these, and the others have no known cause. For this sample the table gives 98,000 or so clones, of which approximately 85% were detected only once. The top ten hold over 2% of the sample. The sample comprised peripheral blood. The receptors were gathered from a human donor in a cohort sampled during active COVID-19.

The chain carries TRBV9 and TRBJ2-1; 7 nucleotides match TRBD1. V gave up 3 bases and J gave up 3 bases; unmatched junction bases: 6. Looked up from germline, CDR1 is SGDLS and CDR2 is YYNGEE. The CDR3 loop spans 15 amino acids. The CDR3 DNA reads TGTGCCAGCAGCGCGCTAACAGGGGTCTACAATGAGCAGTTCTTC. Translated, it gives CASSALTGVYNEQFF.

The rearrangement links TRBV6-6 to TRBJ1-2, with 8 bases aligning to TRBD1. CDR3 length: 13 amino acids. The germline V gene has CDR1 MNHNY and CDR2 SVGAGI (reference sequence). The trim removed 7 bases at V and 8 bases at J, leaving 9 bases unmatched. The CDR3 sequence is CASKTGVDGGYTF. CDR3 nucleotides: TGTGCCAGCAAGACAGGGGTGGATGGAGGCTACACCTTC.

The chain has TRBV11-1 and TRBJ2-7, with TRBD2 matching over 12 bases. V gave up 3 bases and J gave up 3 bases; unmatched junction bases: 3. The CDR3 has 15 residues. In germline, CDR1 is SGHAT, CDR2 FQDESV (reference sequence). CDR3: CASSFLAGGRYEQYF. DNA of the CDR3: TGTGCCAGCAGCTTCCTAGCGGGGGGGCGCTACGAGCAGTACTTC.

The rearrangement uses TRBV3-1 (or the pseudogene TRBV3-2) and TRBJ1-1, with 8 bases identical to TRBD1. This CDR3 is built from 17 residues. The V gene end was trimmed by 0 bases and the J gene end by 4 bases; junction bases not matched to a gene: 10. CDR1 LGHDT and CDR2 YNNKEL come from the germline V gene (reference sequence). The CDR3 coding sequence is TGTGCCAGCAGCCAAGACCTGGCAGGGGGCGCGGGCACTGAAGCTTTCTTT. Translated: CASSQDLAGGAGTEAFF.

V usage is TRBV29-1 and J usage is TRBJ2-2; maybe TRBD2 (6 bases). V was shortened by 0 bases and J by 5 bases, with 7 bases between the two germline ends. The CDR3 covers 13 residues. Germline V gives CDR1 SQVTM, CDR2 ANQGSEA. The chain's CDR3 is CSVEEGLTGELFF. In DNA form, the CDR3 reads TGCAGCGTTGAAGAGGGACTGACCGGGGAGCTGTTTTTT.

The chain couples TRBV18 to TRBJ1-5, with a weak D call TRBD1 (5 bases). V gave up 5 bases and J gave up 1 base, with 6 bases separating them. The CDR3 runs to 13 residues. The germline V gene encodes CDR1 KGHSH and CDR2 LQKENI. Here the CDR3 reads CASSAGSNQPQHF. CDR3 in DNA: TGTGCCAGCTCAGCAGGGAGCAATCAGCCCCAGCATTTT.

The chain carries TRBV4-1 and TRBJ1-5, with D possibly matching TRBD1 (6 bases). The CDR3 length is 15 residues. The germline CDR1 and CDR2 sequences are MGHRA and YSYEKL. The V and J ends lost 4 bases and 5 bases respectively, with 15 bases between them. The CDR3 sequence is CASSRQVSGYQPQHF. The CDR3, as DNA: TGCGCCAGCAGCCGACAGGTGAGCGGCTATCAGCCCCAGCATTTT.

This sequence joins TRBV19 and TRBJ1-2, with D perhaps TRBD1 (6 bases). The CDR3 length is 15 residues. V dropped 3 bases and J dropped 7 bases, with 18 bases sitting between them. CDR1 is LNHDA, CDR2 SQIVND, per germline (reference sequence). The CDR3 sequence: CASSMVTGLESGYTF. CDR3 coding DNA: TGTGCCAGTAGTATGGTAACAGGGCTCGAGAGTGGCTACACCTTC.

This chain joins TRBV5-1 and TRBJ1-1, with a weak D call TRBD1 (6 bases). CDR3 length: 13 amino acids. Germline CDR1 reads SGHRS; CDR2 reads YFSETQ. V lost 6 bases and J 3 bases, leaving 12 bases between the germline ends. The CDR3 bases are TGCGCCAGCAATAGCAGGGGAGACACTGAAGCTTTCTTT. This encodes CASNSRGDTEAFF.

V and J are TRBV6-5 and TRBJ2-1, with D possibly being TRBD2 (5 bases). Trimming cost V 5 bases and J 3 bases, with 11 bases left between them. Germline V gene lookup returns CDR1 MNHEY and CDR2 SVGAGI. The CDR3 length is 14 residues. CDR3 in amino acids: CASSTLAGYNEQFF. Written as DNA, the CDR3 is TGTGCCAGCAGTACCTTGGCGGGCTACAATGAGCAGTTCTTC.

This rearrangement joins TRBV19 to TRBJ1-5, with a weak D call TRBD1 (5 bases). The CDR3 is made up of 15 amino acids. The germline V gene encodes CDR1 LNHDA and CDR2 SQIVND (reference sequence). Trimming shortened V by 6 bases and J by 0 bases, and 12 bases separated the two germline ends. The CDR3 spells CASSPFGGSNQPQHF. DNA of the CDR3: TGTGCCAGTAGCCCCTTCGGGGGTAGCAATCAGCCCCAGCATTTT.

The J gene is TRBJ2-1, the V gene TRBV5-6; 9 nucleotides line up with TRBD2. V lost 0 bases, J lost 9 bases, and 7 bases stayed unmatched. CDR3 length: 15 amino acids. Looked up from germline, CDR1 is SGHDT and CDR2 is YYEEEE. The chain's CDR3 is CASSLEAGGPREQFF. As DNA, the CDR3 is TGTGCCAGCAGCTTGGAGGCGGGAGGGCCCCGTGAGCAGTTCTTC.

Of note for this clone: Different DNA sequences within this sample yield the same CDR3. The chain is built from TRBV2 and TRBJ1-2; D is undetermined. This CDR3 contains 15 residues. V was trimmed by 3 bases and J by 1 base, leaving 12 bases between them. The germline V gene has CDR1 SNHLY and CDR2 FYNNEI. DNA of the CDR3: TGTGCCAGCAGTGATCGGCAGGCGTATAACTATGGCTACACCTTC. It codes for CASSDRQAYNYGYTF. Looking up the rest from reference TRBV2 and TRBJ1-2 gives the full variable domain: EPEVTQTPSHQVTQMGQEVILRCVPISNHLYFYWYRQILGQKVEFLVSFYNNEISEKSEIFDDQFSVERPDGSNFTLKIRSTKLEDSAMYFCASSDRQAYNYGYTFGSGTRLTVV.

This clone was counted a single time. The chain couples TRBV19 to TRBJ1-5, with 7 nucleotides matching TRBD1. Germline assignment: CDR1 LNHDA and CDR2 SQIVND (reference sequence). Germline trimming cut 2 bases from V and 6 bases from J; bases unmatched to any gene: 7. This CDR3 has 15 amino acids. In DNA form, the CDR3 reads TGTGCCAGTAGTATAACTCCGCAGGGGGTTCAGCCCCAGCATTTT. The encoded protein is CASSITPQGVQPQHF.

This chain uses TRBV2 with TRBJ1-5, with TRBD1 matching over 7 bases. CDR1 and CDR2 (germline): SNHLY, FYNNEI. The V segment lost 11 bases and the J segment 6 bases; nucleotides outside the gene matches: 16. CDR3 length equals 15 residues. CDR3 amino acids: CAAGRETGSGQPQHF. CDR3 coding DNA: TGTGCCGCGGGTAGAGAGACAGGGTCGGGTCAGCCCCAGCATTTT.

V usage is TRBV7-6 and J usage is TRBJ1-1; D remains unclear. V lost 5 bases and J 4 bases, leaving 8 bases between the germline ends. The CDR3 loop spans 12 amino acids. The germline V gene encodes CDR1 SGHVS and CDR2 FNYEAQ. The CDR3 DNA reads TGTGCCAGCAGCCCCGGGATCACTGAAGCTTTCTTT. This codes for CASSPGITEAFF.

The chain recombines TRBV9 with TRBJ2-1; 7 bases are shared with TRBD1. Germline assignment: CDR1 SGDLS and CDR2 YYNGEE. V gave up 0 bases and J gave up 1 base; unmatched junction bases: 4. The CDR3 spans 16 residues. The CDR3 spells CASSVEGRGSYNEQFF. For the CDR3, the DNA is TGTGCCAGCAGCGTAGAGGGCAGGGGGTCCTACAATGAGCAGTTCTTC.

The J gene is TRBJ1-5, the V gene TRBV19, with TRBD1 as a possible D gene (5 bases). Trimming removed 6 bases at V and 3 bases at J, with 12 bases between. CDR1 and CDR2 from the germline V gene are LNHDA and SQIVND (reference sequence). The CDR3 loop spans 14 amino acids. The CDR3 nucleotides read TGTGCCAGTAGCCCCAGGGTTTTCAATCAGCCCCAGCATTTT. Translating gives CASSPRVFNQPQHF.

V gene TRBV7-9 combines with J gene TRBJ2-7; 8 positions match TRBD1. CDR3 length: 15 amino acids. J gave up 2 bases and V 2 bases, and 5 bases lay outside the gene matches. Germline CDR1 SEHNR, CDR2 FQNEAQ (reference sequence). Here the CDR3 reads CASSLFGQGPYEQYF. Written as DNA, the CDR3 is TGTGCCAGCAGCTTATTCGGACAGGGACCCTACGAGCAGTACTTC.

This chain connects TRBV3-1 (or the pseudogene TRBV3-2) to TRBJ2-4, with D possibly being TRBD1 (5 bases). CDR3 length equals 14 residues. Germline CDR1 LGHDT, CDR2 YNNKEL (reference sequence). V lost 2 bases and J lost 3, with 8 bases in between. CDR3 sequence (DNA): TGTGCCAGCAGCCAAAGGGGCGGCAAAAACATTCAGTACTTC. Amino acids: CASSQRGGKNIQYF.

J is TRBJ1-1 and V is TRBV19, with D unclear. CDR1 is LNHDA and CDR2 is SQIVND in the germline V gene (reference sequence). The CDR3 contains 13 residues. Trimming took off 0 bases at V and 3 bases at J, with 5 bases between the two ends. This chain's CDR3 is CASSIDRDTEAFF. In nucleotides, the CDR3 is TGTGCCAGTAGTATAGATCGCGACACTGAAGCTTTCTTT.

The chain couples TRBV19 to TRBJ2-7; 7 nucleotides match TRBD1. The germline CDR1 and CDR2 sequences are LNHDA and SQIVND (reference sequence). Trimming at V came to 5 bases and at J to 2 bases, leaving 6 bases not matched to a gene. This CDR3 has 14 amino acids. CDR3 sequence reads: CASSPGQVAYEQYF. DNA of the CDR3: TGTGCCAGTAGTCCCGGACAGGTTGCCTACGAGCAGTACTTC. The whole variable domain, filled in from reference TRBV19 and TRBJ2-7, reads DGGITQSPKYLFRKEGQNVTLSCEQNLNHDAMYWYRQDPGQGLRLIYYSQIVNDFQKGDIAEGYSVSREKKESFPLTVTSAQKNPTAFYLCASSPGQVAYEQYFGPGTRLTVT.

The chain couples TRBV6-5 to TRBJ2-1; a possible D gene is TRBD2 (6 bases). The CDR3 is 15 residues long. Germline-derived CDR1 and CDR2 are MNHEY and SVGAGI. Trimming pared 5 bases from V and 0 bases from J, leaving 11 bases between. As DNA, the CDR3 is TGTGCCAGCAGTAGGGACTTCAGCTCCTACAATGAGCAGTTCTTC. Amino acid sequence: CASSRDFSSYNEQFF.